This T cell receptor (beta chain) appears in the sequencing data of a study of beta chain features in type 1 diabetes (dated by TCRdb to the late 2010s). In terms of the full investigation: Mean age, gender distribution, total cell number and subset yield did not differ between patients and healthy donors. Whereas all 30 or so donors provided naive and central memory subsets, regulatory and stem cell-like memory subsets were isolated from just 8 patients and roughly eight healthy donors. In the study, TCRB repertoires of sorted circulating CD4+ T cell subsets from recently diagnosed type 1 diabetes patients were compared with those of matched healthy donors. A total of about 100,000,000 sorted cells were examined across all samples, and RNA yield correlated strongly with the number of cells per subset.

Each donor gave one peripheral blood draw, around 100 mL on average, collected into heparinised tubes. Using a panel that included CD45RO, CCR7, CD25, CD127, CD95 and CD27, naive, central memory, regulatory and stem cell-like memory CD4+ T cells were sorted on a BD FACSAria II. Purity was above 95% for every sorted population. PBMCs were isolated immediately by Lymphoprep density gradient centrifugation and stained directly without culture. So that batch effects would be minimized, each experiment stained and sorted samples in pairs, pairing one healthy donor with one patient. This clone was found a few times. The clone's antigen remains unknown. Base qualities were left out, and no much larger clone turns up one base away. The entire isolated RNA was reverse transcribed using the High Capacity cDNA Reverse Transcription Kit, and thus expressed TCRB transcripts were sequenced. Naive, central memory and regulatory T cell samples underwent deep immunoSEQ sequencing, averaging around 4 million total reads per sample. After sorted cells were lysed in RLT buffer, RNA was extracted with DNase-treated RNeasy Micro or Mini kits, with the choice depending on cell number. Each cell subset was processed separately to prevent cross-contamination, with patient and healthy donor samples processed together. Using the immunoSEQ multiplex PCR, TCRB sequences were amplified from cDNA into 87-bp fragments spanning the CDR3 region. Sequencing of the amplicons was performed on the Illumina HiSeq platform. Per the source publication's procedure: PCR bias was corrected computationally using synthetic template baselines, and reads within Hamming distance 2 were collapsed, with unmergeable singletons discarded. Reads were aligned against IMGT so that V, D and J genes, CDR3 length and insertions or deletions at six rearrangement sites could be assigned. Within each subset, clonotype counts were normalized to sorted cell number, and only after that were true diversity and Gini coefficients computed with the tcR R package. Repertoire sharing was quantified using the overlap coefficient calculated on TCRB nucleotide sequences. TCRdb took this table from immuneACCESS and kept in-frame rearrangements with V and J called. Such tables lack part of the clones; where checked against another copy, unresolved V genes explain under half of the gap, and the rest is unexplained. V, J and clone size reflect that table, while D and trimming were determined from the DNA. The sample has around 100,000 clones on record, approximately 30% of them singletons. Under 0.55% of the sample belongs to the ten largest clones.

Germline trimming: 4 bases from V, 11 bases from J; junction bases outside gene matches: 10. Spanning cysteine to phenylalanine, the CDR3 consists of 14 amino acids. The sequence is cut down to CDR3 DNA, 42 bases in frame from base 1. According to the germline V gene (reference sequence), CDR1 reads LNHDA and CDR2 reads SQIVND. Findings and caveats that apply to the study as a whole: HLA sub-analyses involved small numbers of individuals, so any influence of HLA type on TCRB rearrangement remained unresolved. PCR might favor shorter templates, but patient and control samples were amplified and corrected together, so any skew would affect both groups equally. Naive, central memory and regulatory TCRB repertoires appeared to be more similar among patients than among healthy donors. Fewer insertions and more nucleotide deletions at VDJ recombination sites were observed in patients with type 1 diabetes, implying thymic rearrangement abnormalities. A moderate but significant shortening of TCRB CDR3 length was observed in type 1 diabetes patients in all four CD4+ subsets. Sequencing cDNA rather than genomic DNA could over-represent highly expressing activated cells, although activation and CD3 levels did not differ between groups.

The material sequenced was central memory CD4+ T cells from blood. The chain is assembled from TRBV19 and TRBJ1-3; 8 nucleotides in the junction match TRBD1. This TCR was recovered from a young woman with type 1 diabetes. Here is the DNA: TGTGCCAGTAGTAGCGGACAGGGAAACATCGCCATATATTTT. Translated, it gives CASSSGQGNIAIYF.